This T cell receptor (beta chain) is drawn from a study of chemoradiotherapy in HPV16-positive cancers. Sequenced by immunoSEQ multiplex PCR; TCRdb stores in-frame clones only, minus some. Among 15,000 or so clones listed, about 86% were seen once. The material was blood, obtained from a patient who underwent chemoradiotherapy. The receptor was derived from a human donor with HPV-associated anogenital cancer.

The CDR3 sequence is CSAGQGMSGYTF. As DNA, the CDR3 is TGCAGCGCTGGACAGGGTATGAGTGGCTACACCTTC. The rearrangement uses TRBV29-1 and TRBJ1-2; 8 nucleotides align to TRBD1. The CDR3 contains 12 residues. The J segment lost 7 bases and the V segment lost 7 bases, leaving 8 bases of the junction unmatched. Germline CDR1 SQVTM, CDR2 ANQGSEA.